Shown below are 29 T cell receptor beta chains from a single sample sequenced in a study of blood T cell repertoires in COVID-19. Generated by immunoSEQ multiplex PCR, the TCRdb table keeps only in-frame clones and is missing some. This table has 55,000 to 65,000 clones, roughly 84% appearing once. Specimen: peripheral blood. These receptor sequences come from an older woman with acute or convalescent COVID-19.

The DNA of the CDR3 is TGTGCCAGCAGTCCGAAGCGGGGGGGCAGAGATACGCAGTATTTT. As protein: CASSPKRGGRDTQYF. The V gene is TRBV3-1 (or the pseudogene TRBV3-2), the J gene TRBJ2-3, with TRBD2 matching 10 bases. V lost 6 bases, J lost 5 bases, and 8 bases stayed unmatched. The CDR3 covers 15 residues. CDR1 is LGHDT, CDR2 YNNKEL, per germline (reference sequence).

The chain links TRBV28 to TRBJ1-2; D unclear. The CDR3 is 10 residues long. Germline V lookup: CDR1 MDHEN, CDR2 SYDVKM. Trimming pared 8 bases from V and 5 bases from J, leaving 6 bases between. The CDR3 is CASSGYGYTF. In DNA form, the CDR3 reads TGTGCCAGCTCGGGTTATGGCTACACCTTC.

The J gene is TRBJ1-5, the V gene TRBV19, with D maybe TRBD1 (6 bases). Germline V CDR1 and CDR2: LNHDA, SQIVND (reference sequence). The V gene lost 3 bases and the J gene lost 6 bases, with 12 bases spanning the gap. The CDR3 loop spans 14 amino acids. Here the CDR3 reads CASSIRGAGQPQHF. CDR3 nucleotide sequence: TGTGCCAGTAGTATCCGGGGGGCCGGTCAGCCCCAGCATTTT.

The rearrangement joins TRBV3-1 (or the pseudogene TRBV3-2) to TRBJ2-5; perhaps TRBD1 as D (6 bases). The CDR3 length is 14 residues. Trimming left V 4 bases short and J 3 bases short, with 12 bases between. Germline values: CDR1 LGHDT, CDR2 YNNKEL (reference sequence). In DNA form, the CDR3 reads TGTGCCAGCAGCCGCGGGCAGGGGAAAGAGACCCAGTACTTC. Residues: CASSRGQGKETQYF.

This clone was seen a few times. This chain connects TRBV19 to TRBJ2-3; D possibly corresponds to TRBD1 (6 bases). The CDR3 runs to 14 residues. Between the trimmed V and J ends, which lost 6 bases and 2 bases, there was a span of 12 bases. Looked up from germline, CDR1 is LNHDA and CDR2 is SQIVND (reference sequence). The CDR3 region has the DNA TGTGCCAGTAGCGACGGGACACCCACAGATACGCAGTATTTT. Protein: CASSDGTPTDTQYF.

V gene TRBV28 combines with J gene TRBJ1-2, with D unclear. CDR3 size: 15 residues. V was cut by 4 bases and J by 6 bases, with 18 bases left in between. Germline-derived CDR1 and CDR2 are MDHEN and SYDVKM. CDR3 nucleotides: TGTGCCAGCAGTTCGGTCTCTGGACTCAAGGATGGCTACACCTTC. Protein sequence: CASSSVSGLKDGYTF.

The chain employs TRBV5-1 and TRBJ2-1, with a possible D match to TRBD2 (7 bases). CDR3 size: 17 residues. Germline values: CDR1 SGHRS, CDR2 YFSETQ. V gave up 4 bases and J gave up 1 base, with 18 bases separating them. Here the CDR3 DNA reads TGCGCCAGCAGCCTCGTAAGGGGGGGGTCTTCCTACAATGAGCAGTTCTTC. Amino acid sequence: CASSLVRGGSSYNEQFF.

This clone was detected only once. V gene TRBV9 combines with J gene TRBJ1-6, with D perhaps matching TRBD1 (5 bases). CDR1 and CDR2 (germline): SGDLS, YYNGEE. Trimming pared 3 bases from V and 10 bases from J, leaving 17 bases between. The CDR3 sequence is 15 residues long. CDR3 amino acids: CASSAGTFENSPLHF. The CDR3 nucleotides are TGTGCCAGCAGCGCCGGGACTTTTGAAAACTCACCCCTCCACTTT. The variable domain in full, completed from reference TRBV9 and TRBJ1-6, reads DSGVTQTPKHLITATGQRVTLRCSPRSGDLSVYWYQQSLDQGLQFLIQYYNGEERAKGNILERFSAQQFPDLHSELNLSSLELGDSALYFCASSAGTFENSPLHFGNGTRLTVT.

This rearrangement joins TRBV4-2 to TRBJ2-5; 10 bases line up with TRBD1. V lost 4 bases and J lost 4; bases outside the gene matches: 6. In germline, CDR1 is LGHNA, CDR2 YNFKEQ. This CDR3 is 15 amino acids long. The CDR3 sequence: CASSPGQGGGETQYF. The CDR3 region has the DNA TGTGCCAGCAGCCCCGGACAGGGGGGGGGAGAGACCCAGTACTTC.

The chain uses TRBV27 and TRBJ2-5; D is ambiguous. The CDR3 is 14 residues long. V lost 4 bases to trimming and J lost 4 bases, with 13 bases between them. Per the germline V gene, CDR1 is MNHEY and CDR2 is SMNVEV (reference sequence). This CDR3 reads CASSWSHLRETQYF. CDR3 nucleotides: TGTGCCAGCAGTTGGAGCCACTTACGAGAGACCCAGTACTTC.

The CDR3, as DNA: TGCGCCAGCAGCCAAGATCAACTATACGGCTACGAGCAGTACTTC. Its protein product is CASSQDQLYGYEQYF. The V call is TRBV4-1, the J call TRBJ2-7; no clear D gene. Trimming took off 0 bases at V and 3 bases at J, with 12 bases between the two ends. CDR1 MGHRA and CDR2 YSYEKL come from the germline V gene. This CDR3 region has 15 residues.

The genes are TRBV19 and TRBJ1-4; 9 nucleotides align to TRBD1. V lost 7 bases to trimming and J lost 13 bases; unmatched junction nucleotides: 13. Germline V gives CDR1 LNHDA, CDR2 SQIVND (reference sequence). The CDR3 is 14 amino acids. CDR3 region: CASMVQGASVGLFF. The CDR3 DNA follows: TGTGCCAGTATGGTACAGGGGGCCTCTGTTGGACTGTTTTTT.

The genes are TRBV5-1 and TRBJ1-6, with D possibly being TRBD1 (6 bases). Germline V lookup: CDR1 SGHRS, CDR2 YFSETQ. V gave up 0 bases and J gave up 10 bases, with 14 bases separating them. This CDR3 has 15 amino acids. The CDR3 bases are TGCGCCAGCAGCTTGGATAGGGGAAGGGGGTCACCCCTCCACTTT. Encoded protein: CASSLDRGRGSPLHF.

The chain links TRBV7-6 to TRBJ1-3, with a possible D match to TRBD1 (5 bases). CDR1 SGHVS and CDR2 FNYEAQ come from the germline V gene. The CDR3 consists of 14 residues. Trimming removed 5 bases from V and 5 bases from J, with 13 bases in between. DNA for the CDR3: TGTGCCAGCAGCCAAGACAGCTCCCGAAACACCATATATTTT. This encodes CASSQDSSRNTIYF.

CDR3 in DNA: TGTGCCAGTAGACCGAGGACAGGAGAAAACTATGGCTACACCTTC. This encodes CASRPRTGENYGYTF. J is TRBJ1-2 and V is TRBV19, with 7 bases matching TRBD1. V dropped 6 bases and J dropped 2; count of bases not matched to a gene: 9. The germline V gene has CDR1 LNHDA and CDR2 SQIVND (reference sequence). This CDR3 comprises 15 residues.

J is TRBJ1-2 and V is TRBV7-3, with D tentatively TRBD1 (5 bases). This CDR3 has 14 residues. Trimming shortened V by 8 bases and J by 5 bases, and 18 bases separated the two germline ends. Germline CDR1 and CDR2: SGHTA and FQGTGA. Written as DNA, the CDR3 is TGTGCCAGCGGATCCAGGGTGGACGGTTATGGCTACACCTTC. Protein sequence: CASGSRVDGYGYTF.

This sequence joins TRBV27 and TRBJ2-7; D is possibly TRBD1 (6 bases). Trimming took off 6 bases at V and 4 bases at J, with 16 bases between the two ends. There are 14 residues in the CDR3. Germline assignment: CDR1 MNHEY and CDR2 SMNVEV (reference sequence). The CDR3, as DNA: TGTGCCAGCAGCCGACGACAGGCGTTGTACGAGCAGTACTTC. Protein: CASSRRQALYEQYF.

The chain links TRBV3-1 (or the pseudogene TRBV3-2) to TRBJ2-3; TRBD2 aligns across 8 bases. With 4 bases clipped from V and 5 bases from J, the junction kept 5 bases outside the gene matches. Germline values: CDR1 LGHDT, CDR2 YNNKEL (reference sequence). The CDR3 sequence is 14 residues long. CDR3 DNA sequence: TGTGCCAGCAGCCTGGGACTAGATGTAGATACGCAGTATTTT. Translation gives CASSLGLDVDTQYF.

This sequence joins TRBV6-1 and TRBJ2-3; TRBD2 is a possible D gene (6 bases). The V end was cut by 1 base, the J end by 2 bases, with 13 bases between. The CDR3 runs 16 residues. Germline V CDR1 and CDR2: MNHNS, SASEGT. The CDR3 here is CASSEGPGEFTDTQYF. CDR3 DNA sequence: TGTGCCAGCAGTGAAGGGCCGGGGGAGTTCACAGATACGCAGTATTTT.

This chain connects TRBV2 to TRBJ1-5; perhaps TRBD1 as D (6 bases). Germline lookup yields CDR1 SNHLY and CDR2 FYNNEI. The CDR3 contains 13 residues. V was pared by 4 bases and J by 5 bases, with 9 bases between. The CDR3 sequence is CASSGNRDQPQHF. As DNA, the CDR3 is TGTGCCAGCAGTGGGAACAGGGATCAGCCCCAGCATTTT.

The chain links TRBV14 to TRBJ1-2, with TRBD1 matching 8 bases. V lost 2 bases, J lost 2 bases, and 4 bases stayed unmatched. This CDR3 has 15 residues. Germline assignment: CDR1 SGHDN and CDR2 FVKESK. The DNA of the CDR3 is TGTGCCAGCAGCCAACAACAGGGGGGAAACTATGGCTACACCTTC. It encodes CASSQQQGGNYGYTF.

This clone was observed a handful of times. The chain is built from TRBV19 and TRBJ2-4, with a possible D match to TRBD2 (6 bases). This CDR3 is built from 14 residues. Germline V gene data show CDR1 as LNHDA and CDR2 as SQIVND (reference sequence). Trimming removed 5 bases at V and 3 bases at J, with 11 bases between. CDR3 loop: CASSPGDVKNIQYF. CDR3 nucleotides: TGTGCCAGTAGTCCGGGGGATGTCAAAAACATTCAGTACTTC.

The CDR3 here is CASSTRGRHTEAFF. The CDR3, as DNA: TGTGCCAGTAGTACCAGGGGGCGTCACACTGAAGCTTTCTTT. The chain joins TRBV19 to TRBJ1-1; 8 bases map to TRBD1. Germline V gene sequence: CDR1 LNHDA, CDR2 SQIVND (reference sequence). The ends lost 4 bases at V and 3 bases at J; junction bases unmatched: 4. The CDR3 runs to 14 residues.

This chain uses TRBV5-1 with TRBJ2-5, with TRBD2 identical over 7 bases. The trim removed 4 bases at V and 0 bases at J, leaving 3 bases unmatched. The CDR3 consists of 14 residues. CDR1 and CDR2 (germline): SGHRS, YFSETQ. The CDR3 is CASSIGTNQETQYF. DNA for the CDR3: TGCGCCAGCAGCATCGGGACTAACCAAGAGACCCAGTACTTC.

The chain couples TRBV13 to TRBJ1-2; D possibly corresponds to TRBD1 (6 bases). V was trimmed by 5 bases and J by 4 bases, leaving 8 bases between them. The CDR3 runs to 12 residues. The germline gives CDR1 PRHDT, CDR2 FYEKMQ (reference sequence). For the CDR3, the DNA is TGTGCCAGCAGCGCGGACAGCTATGGCTACACCTTC. Translated, it gives CASSADSYGYTF.

The chain has TRBV27 and TRBJ2-3; D gene unclear. The germline V gene has CDR1 MNHEY and CDR2 SMNVEV (reference sequence). Between the trimmed V and J ends, which lost 3 bases and 2 bases, there was a span of 12 bases. There are 15 residues in the CDR3. CDR3 in amino acids: CASSFSGQATDTQYF. CDR3 nucleotides: TGTGCCAGCAGTTTTTCTGGGCAGGCCACAGATACGCAGTATTTT.

This sequence joins TRBV6-5 and TRBJ2-7; 10 bases agree with TRBD1. The trim removed 4 bases at V and 6 bases at J, leaving 6 bases unmatched. CDR3 size: 14 residues. Germline V gene data show CDR1 as MNHEY and CDR2 as SVGAGI. In DNA form, the CDR3 reads TGTGCCAGCAGTTTGAGGACAGGGGGACGCGAGCAGTACTTC. Translating gives CASSLRTGGREQYF.

The CDR3 coding sequence is TGCAGCGTCGGGGGGGCCGGGGAGAGAGAGACCCAGTACTTC. This encodes CSVGGAGERETQYF. The chain joins TRBV29-1 to TRBJ2-5; TRBD2 matches 8 bases. CDR1 SQVTM and CDR2 ANQGSEA come from the germline V gene. The CDR3 loop spans 14 amino acids. J was trimmed by 4 bases and V by 6 bases; bases with no gene match: 10.

This clone came up a few times. In the same sample, other DNA sequences code for this CDR3. This chain joins TRBV20-1 and TRBJ2-7; D call uncertain. The germline V and J ends were trimmed by 2 bases and 5 bases, with 7 bases remaining between them. The germline V gene encodes CDR1 DFQATT and CDR2 SNEGSKA (reference sequence). The CDR3 runs 11 residues. The CDR3: CSARSGHEQYF. The CDR3 DNA sequence: TGCAGTGCTAGAAGTGGCCACGAGCAGTACTTC.